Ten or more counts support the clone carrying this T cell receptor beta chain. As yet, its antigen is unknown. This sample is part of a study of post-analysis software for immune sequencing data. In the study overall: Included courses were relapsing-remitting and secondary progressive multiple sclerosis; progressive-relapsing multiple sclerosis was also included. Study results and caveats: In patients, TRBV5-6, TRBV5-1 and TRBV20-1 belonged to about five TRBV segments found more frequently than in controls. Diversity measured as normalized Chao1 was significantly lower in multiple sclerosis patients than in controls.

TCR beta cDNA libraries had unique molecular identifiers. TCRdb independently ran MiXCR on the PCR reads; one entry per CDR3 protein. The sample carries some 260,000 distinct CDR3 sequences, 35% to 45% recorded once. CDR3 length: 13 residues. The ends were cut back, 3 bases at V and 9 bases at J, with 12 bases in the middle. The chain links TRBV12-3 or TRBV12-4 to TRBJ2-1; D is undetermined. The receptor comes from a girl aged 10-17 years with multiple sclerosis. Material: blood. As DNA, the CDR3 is TGTGCCAGCAGTTTGAGTGGGGATGGTGAGCAGTTCTTC. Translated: CASSLSGDGEQFF.